Each of the 5 T cell receptor beta chains below was sequenced from the same sample in a study of T cell responses to AZD1222 COVID-19 vaccine. The data were produced by immunoSEQ multiplex PCR, yet TCRdb's version contains in-frame clones alone and is incomplete. The table records some 130,000 clones, approximately 87% of them present only once. Sequenced here: peripheral blood, sampled on day 0 of AZD1222 vaccination. These receptors originate from an adult in good health.

The chain uses TRBV15 and TRBJ2-7; 8 bases are a match to TRBD1. Trimming at V came to 2 bases and at J to 3 bases, leaving 12 bases not matched to a gene. The V gene's germline CDR1 is LNHNV and CDR2 YYDKDF (reference sequence). This CDR3 is 17 amino acids long. The CDR3 spells CATSRYGRQGSNYEQYF. The CDR3 nucleotides read TGTGCCACCAGCAGATATGGGAGACAGGGGTCTAACTACGAGCAGTACTTC.

CDR3 coding DNA: TGTGCCAGCAGCTTTCAGGGAGGAAACATTCAGTACTTC. Its protein product is CASSFQGGNIQYF. The rearrangement links TRBV7-9 to TRBJ2-4; maybe TRBD2 (6 bases). CDR1 is SEHNR and CDR2 is FQNEAQ in the germline V gene (reference sequence). This CDR3 region has 13 residues. Trimming took off 3 bases at V and 6 bases at J, with 9 bases between the two ends.

This chain links TRBV19 with TRBJ2-3, with D possibly TRBD1 on 5 matching bases. Looked up from germline, CDR1 is LNHDA and CDR2 is SQIVND (reference sequence). Trimming stripped 5 bases from V and 2 bases from J, with 11 bases between. CDR3 length equals 14 residues. The CDR3 nucleotides read TGTGCCAGTAGTTTAGGGGCATTCACAGATACGCAGTATTTT. This codes for CASSLGAFTDTQYF.

The rearrangement uses TRBV12-3 or TRBV12-4 and TRBJ1-1; D is unclear. The V end was cut by 5 bases, the J end by 8 bases, with 15 bases between. The CDR3 loop spans 13 amino acids. CDR3 amino acids: CASSRGSGREAFF. CDR3 DNA: TGTGCCAGCAGTAGAGGCTCCGGGAGGGAAGCTTTCTTT.

In this sample, this clone turned up once. The chain recombines TRBV9 with TRBJ1-2, with no clear D. The germline V gene has CDR1 SGDLS and CDR2 YYNGEE. V gave up 2 bases and J gave up 2 bases, with 7 bases separating them. The CDR3 loop spans 13 amino acids. CDR3 sequence reads: CASSVSGNYGYTF. CDR3 DNA sequence: TGTGCCAGCAGCGTTTCGGGAAACTATGGCTACACCTTC.